These 18 T cell receptor beta chains came from one sample sequenced in a study of T-cell reconstitution after alpha-beta-depleted transplantation in children. TCRbeta library construction was performed incorporating unique molecular identifiers. From the PCR reads, TCRdb called clonotypes with MiXCR, one entry per CDR3 protein. The data hold more than 400,000 distinct CDR3 sequences, with about an eighth observed a single time. This sample comprised PBMCs, mostly from graft donor cells, obtained 180 days after TCRalphabeta/CD19-depleted stem cell transplant. The receptors here all came from a female patient aged 2-15 years who had a stem cell transplant for aplastic anemia, so the T cells may come from the graft donor.

In its sample, this clonotype was seen a few times. The chain joins TRBV28 to TRBJ2-3, with 9 bases aligning to TRBD1. The trim removed 4 bases at V and 2 bases at J, leaving 4 bases unmatched. Germline V gene sequence: CDR1 MDHEN, CDR2 SYDVKM. CDR3 length: 15 residues. The CDR3 loop is CASSSGTGHTDTQYF. Written as DNA, the CDR3 is TGTGCCAGCAGTTCCGGGACAGGGCACACAGATACGCAGTATTTT.

This clonotype appeared a few times. The chain links TRBV11-2 to TRBJ2-1; D uncertain. The germline V gene has CDR1 SGHAT and CDR2 FQNNGV. V was shortened by 4 bases and J by 7 bases, with 11 bases between the two germline ends. This CDR3 contains 13 residues. DNA for the CDR3: TGTGCCAGCAGCTCCATCAGTAGGAATGAGCAGTTCTTC. It is translated as CASSSISRNEQFF.

The chain couples TRBV28 to TRBJ2-7, with 10 bases that match TRBD1. With V trimmed by 4 bases and J by 11 bases, 5 bases remained unmatched. The CDR3 covers 12 residues. CDR1 MDHEN and CDR2 SYDVKM come from the germline V gene. The CDR3 here is CASSSTGTGEYF. The CDR3 DNA reads TGTGCCAGCAGTTCCACGGGGACAGGGGAGTACTTC.

In this sample, this clonotype turned up a few times. This chain uses TRBV11-2 with TRBJ2-1, with 11 bases fitting TRBD2. Germline CDR1 is SGHAT and CDR2 is FQNNGV. The CDR3 runs to 18 residues. Trimming removed 4 bases from V and 4 bases from J; junction bases left unmatched: 12. The CDR3 DNA follows: TGTGCCAGCAGCTCCCCTATACTAGCGGGAGTGGGTTACAATGAGCAGTTCTTC. Protein product: CASSSPILAGVGYNEQFF.

The chain combines TRBV14 with TRBJ2-7, with D perhaps given as TRBD1 or TRBD2 (5 bases each). The germline V gene encodes CDR1 SGHDN and CDR2 FVKESK. V lost 2 bases and J 8 bases, leaving 7 bases between the germline ends. The CDR3 has 11 residues. CDR3 residues: CASSQQGQQYF. The CDR3 DNA follows: TGTGCCAGCAGCCAACAGGGACAGCAGTACTTC.

This clonotype was seen repeatedly, ten times or more. The V call is TRBV28, the J call TRBJ2-5; D gene uncertain. The germline V and J ends were trimmed by 1 base and 4 bases, with 13 bases remaining between them. The CDR3 length is 15 residues. The germline V gene encodes CDR1 MDHEN and CDR2 SYDVKM. As DNA, the CDR3 is TGTGCCAGCAGTTTATTTGGGTACGTGGTAGAGACCCAGTACTTC. It translates to CASSLFGYVVETQYF.

The chain is built from TRBV12-3 or TRBV12-4 and TRBJ2-1; 9 bases fit TRBD2. V was clipped by 3 bases and J by 6 bases; unmatched bases: 9. The CDR3 consists of 16 residues. Here the CDR3 reads CASSFRVRGLANEQFF. CDR3 DNA sequence: TGTGCCAGCAGTTTCAGGGTCAGGGGACTAGCCAATGAGCAGTTCTTC.

In nucleotides, the CDR3 is TGTGCCAGCAGCCTCTGGGACAAGCATACAAAACTGTTTTTT. It codes for CASSLWDKHTKLFF. The gene calls are TRBV11-2 and TRBJ1-4; D possibly corresponds to TRBD1 (6 bases). The CDR3 contains 14 residues. Looked up from germline, CDR1 is SGHAT and CDR2 is FQNNGV. Trimming left V 5 bases short and J 10 bases short, with 17 bases between.

A note on this clonotype: The final CDR3 position lacks the conserved phenylalanine or tryptophan, pointing to a likely read error. The chain combines TRBV9 with TRBJ1-2, with 9 nucleotides matching TRBD1. This CDR3 is built from 13 residues. J was trimmed by 8 bases and V by 4 bases; bases with no gene match: 6. Germline V gene sequence: CDR1 SGDLS, CDR2 YYNGEE. The CDR3 loop is CASSPGTGKGYTL. DNA of the CDR3: TGTGCCAGCAGCCCTGGGACAGGGAAGGGCTACACCTTA.

This clonotype was seen a handful of times. The chain combines TRBV12-3 or TRBV12-4 with TRBJ2-7, with unresolved D. CDR3 size: 13 residues. Trimming stripped 4 bases from V and 2 bases from J, with 9 bases between. The CDR3 sequence is CASSWGAPYEQYF. The CDR3 DNA sequence: TGTGCCAGCAGTTGGGGTGCGCCCTACGAGCAGTACTTC.

This clonotype occurred a few times. V usage is TRBV3-1 and J usage is TRBJ2-3; D might be TRBD2 (5 bases). V shed 7 bases and J shed 2 bases, with 25 bases lying between them. Germline V gene sequence: CDR1 LGHDT, CDR2 YNNKEL (reference sequence). CDR3 length: 18 amino acids. The CDR3 region has the DNA TGTGCCAGCACCGACTACATCGAGGCAAAGGCTAACACAGATACGCAGTATTTT. Its protein is CASTDYIEAKANTDTQYF.

This clonotype was picked up a small number of times. This chain links TRBV4-3 with TRBJ1-2; D possibly corresponds to TRBD1 (6 bases). V lost 2 bases to trimming and J lost 4 bases, with 14 bases between them. In germline, CDR1 is LGHNA, CDR2 YSLEER. The CDR3 spans 15 residues. CDR3 in amino acids: CASSQSKGHPYGYTF. The CDR3 bases are TGCGCCAGCAGCCAAAGTAAGGGACACCCCTATGGCTACACCTTC.

This chain links TRBV11-2 with TRBJ1-1, with D possibly TRBD1 on 5 matching bases. The CDR3 is 17 amino acids. Trimming shortened V by 2 bases and J by 7 bases, and 23 bases separated the two germline ends. Germline values: CDR1 SGHAT, CDR2 FQNNGV. CDR3 DNA sequence: TGTGCCAGCAGCTTATGGATAGCCGGGACCCTAAGAGGTGAAGCTTTCTTT. Its protein is CASSLWIAGTLRGEAFF.

A few counts support this clonotype. V gene TRBV6-2 or TRBV6-3 combines with J gene TRBJ2-1; TRBD2 agrees at 10 bases. With V trimmed by 2 bases and J by 0 bases, 7 bases remained unmatched. CDR3 size: 18 residues. Germline V lookup: CDR1 MNHEY, CDR2 SVGEGT. The CDR3 spells CASSYAGPSGSSYNEQFF. The CDR3 coding sequence is TGTGCCAGCAGTTACGCGGGACCTAGCGGGAGCTCCTACAATGAGCAGTTCTTC.

The V and J genes are TRBV12-3 or TRBV12-4 and TRBJ2-2, with D possibly being TRBD1 (6 bases). This CDR3 comprises 15 residues. The V end lost 6 bases, the J end lost 4 bases, and 15 bases lay between the germline ends. The CDR3 DNA reads TGTGCCAGCAGCCCCGGGACATCAGGCACCGGGGAGCTGTTTTTT. Its translation: CASSPGTSGTGELFF.

This clonotype was detected only a few times. The chain carries TRBV2 and TRBJ1-5; D is undetermined. V was trimmed by 7 bases and J by 1 base, leaving 11 bases between them. Looked up from germline, CDR1 is SNHLY and CDR2 is FYNNEI. The CDR3 covers 14 residues. CDR3 sequence: CASTFRRSNQPQHF. In nucleotides, the CDR3 is TGTGCCAGCACCTTCAGACGAAGCAATCAGCCCCAGCATTTT. The whole variable domain, filled in from reference TRBV2 and TRBJ1-5, reads EPEVTQTPSHQVTQMGQEVILRCVPISNHLYFYWYRQILGQKVEFLVSFYNNEISEKSEIFDDQFSVERPDGSNFTLKIRSTKLEDSAMYFCASTFRRSNQPQHFGDGTRLSIL.

This clonotype turned up a few times. The rearrangement uses TRBV3-1 and TRBJ2-1; D could derive from TRBD1 or TRBD2 (5 bases each). CDR3 length: 16 amino acids. The V end was cut by 4 bases, the J end by 3 bases, with 16 bases between. The germline gives CDR1 LGHDT, CDR2 YNNKEL (reference sequence). In nucleotides, the CDR3 is TGTGCCAGCAGCCGATCCGGGACCCATAACTACAATGAGCAGTTCTTC. Residues: CASSRSGTHNYNEQFF.

The V and J genes are TRBV7-9 and TRBJ2-3; D gene unclear. Deletions cut 11 bases from V and 2 bases from J, with 14 bases between. The germline V gene has CDR1 SEHNR and CDR2 FQNEAQ (reference sequence). The CDR3 is made up of 13 amino acids. CDR3 region: CAGRAYPTDTQYF. CDR3 coding DNA: TGTGCCGGAAGGGCTTACCCCACAGATACGCAGTATTTT.